What follows are 16 T cell receptor beta chains derived from one specimen sequenced in a study of shared T cell receptors in the human thymus. Assay: immunoSEQ multiplex PCR; the TCRdb copy retains only in-frame clones and omits some. Found here are more than 300,000 clones, 95% of them singletons; the top ten hold approximately 0.02%. The source material was thymocytes. These receptors all come from a human donor.

The rearrangement uses TRBV15 and TRBJ1-5, with D perhaps TRBD1 (5 bases). The CDR3 extends over 23 amino acids. CDR1 and CDR2 (germline): LNHNV, YYDKDF (reference sequence). V was shortened by 0 bases and J by 5 bases, with 35 bases between the two germline ends. In nucleotides, the CDR3 is TGTGCCACCAGCAGAGATGCGGGGGGTGCGGGGCCTAAAACCCCCGGCTGGGATCAGCCCCAGCATTTT. Its protein product is CATSRDAGGAGPKTPGWDQPQHF.

The chain has TRBV18 and TRBJ2-1; perhaps D is TRBD1 or TRBD2 (6 bases each). Trimming shortened V by 5 bases and J by 8 bases, and 16 bases separated the two germline ends. The CDR3 is 14 amino acids. Germline lookup yields CDR1 KGHSH and CDR2 LQKENI. The CDR3 here is CASSTGGGIHEQFF. The CDR3 DNA reads TGTGCCAGCTCAACCGGGGGCGGTATCCATGAGCAGTTCTTC.

This rearrangement joins TRBV28 to TRBJ1-5; D perhaps matches TRBD1 (6 bases). CDR1 and CDR2 (germline): MDHEN, SYDVKM. Trimming cost V 3 bases and J 1 base, with 19 bases left between them. CDR3 size: 18 residues. The CDR3 sequence: CASSFRGHGGLSNQPQHF. CDR3 DNA: TGTGCCAGCAGTTTTCGAGGGCATGGGGGCTTGAGCAATCAGCCCCAGCATTTT.

This clone appeared once. The chain links TRBV4-3 to TRBJ2-5; TRBD2 matches 10 bases. This CDR3 has 19 residues. The V segment lost 0 bases and the J segment 5 bases; nucleotides outside the gene matches: 15. The germline V gene has CDR1 LGHNA and CDR2 YSLEER. CDR3 sequence reads: CASSQDRGLAGVTGETQYF. CDR3 DNA: TGCGCCAGCAGCCAAGATCGAGGTCTAGCGGGAGTCACCGGGGAGACCCAGTACTTC.

In the case of this clone: The junction shows a germline mismatch at one end, possibly a read error. This chain uses TRBV28 with TRBJ1-1; D ambiguous. Germline V CDR1 and CDR2: MDHEN, SYDVKM. The CDR3 contains 13 residues. The CDR3 nucleotides are TGTGCCAGCAGCCAAGTGAAACCCAGGCCCTCCTTTTTT. It encodes CASSQVKPRPSFF.

V is TRBV19 and J is TRBJ2-1; 8 nucleotides line up with TRBD1. V shed 5 bases and J 4 bases; nucleotides not matched to a gene: 4. This CDR3 has 14 residues. Germline V gives CDR1 LNHDA, CDR2 SQIVND (reference sequence). The DNA of the CDR3 is TGTGCCAGTAGTTATGGACAGGGATACAATGAGCAGTTCTTC. Its translation: CASSYGQGYNEQFF.

The chain combines TRBV7-9 with TRBJ2-3, with 7 bases matching TRBD2. The germline CDR1 and CDR2 sequences are SEHNR and FQNEAQ (reference sequence). V shed 3 bases, J shed 2 bases, and the junction held 5 bases outside the gene matches. This CDR3 has 15 residues. CDR3 in amino acids: CASSFLAEHTDTQYF. The CDR3, as DNA: TGTGCCAGCAGCTTTCTAGCGGAACACACAGATACGCAGTATTTT.

This clone was seen just once. The rearrangement joins TRBV4-1 to TRBJ2-3, with unresolved D. This CDR3 is built from 13 residues. Trimming removed 8 bases at V and 2 bases at J, with 11 bases between. The germline CDR1 and CDR2 sequences are MGHRA and YSYEKL. The CDR3: CASEDGDTDTQYF. CDR3 coding DNA: TGCGCCAGCGAAGACGGCGACACAGATACGCAGTATTTT.

This clone is a singleton in its sample. The rearrangement links TRBV19 to TRBJ1-5; no clear D. The CDR3 is made up of 21 amino acids. Trimming cost V 4 bases and J 4 bases, with 32 bases left between them. Germline CDR1 reads LNHDA; CDR2 reads SQIVND (reference sequence). CDR3: CASSTRPPENHRVIANQPQHF. The CDR3 nucleotides are TGTGCCAGTAGTACCCGCCCCCCAGAAAACCATAGAGTCATAGCAAATCAGCCCCAGCATTTT.

The chain is built from TRBV7-9 and TRBJ2-7, with D perhaps matching TRBD1 or TRBD2 (5 bases each). CDR1 and CDR2 (germline): SEHNR, FQNEAQ (reference sequence). The CDR3 length is 13 residues. The V end lost 10 bases, the J end lost 0 bases, and 13 bases lay between the germline ends. CDR3 amino acids: CATSWGSSYEQYF. CDR3 in DNA: TGTGCCACCTCCTGGGGGTCCTCCTACGAGCAGTACTTC.

The chain is built from TRBV5-8 and TRBJ2-3; 8 bases are a match to TRBD2. The CDR3 runs 16 residues. Looked up from germline, CDR1 is SGHTS and CDR2 is YDEGEE. Trimming took 4 bases from V and 1 from J; bases not matched to a gene: 8. This CDR3 is CASSRRGVGGTDTQYF. DNA of the CDR3: TGTGCCAGCAGCCGGCGGGGGGTTGGCGGCACAGATACGCAGTATTTT.

This clone showed up just once. The chain uses TRBV6-1 and TRBJ1-4; D gene uncertain. V was clipped by 6 bases and J by 0 bases, with 11 bases between them. The CDR3 totals 15 residues. Germline V gene sequence: CDR1 MNHNS, CDR2 SASEGT. The DNA of the CDR3 is TGTGCCAGCAGCCCCCCCCCTGCAACTAATGAAAAACTGTTTTTT. Protein product: CASSPPPATNEKLFF.

This chain uses TRBV27 with TRBJ2-5; 11 bases agree with TRBD2. Looked up from germline, CDR1 is MNHEY and CDR2 is SMNVEV (reference sequence). J was trimmed by 5 bases and V by 6 bases; bases with no gene match: 17. The CDR3 covers 18 residues. The CDR3 is CASRQLAGATQAGETQYF. The CDR3 DNA reads TGTGCCAGCAGGCAACTAGCGGGAGCGACCCAAGCGGGGGAGACCCAGTACTTC.

The chain couples TRBV15 to TRBJ1-1; TRBD1 aligns across 7 bases. V gave up 1 base and J gave up 6 bases; unmatched junction bases: 5. Germline loops: CDR1 LNHNV, CDR2 YYDKDF (reference sequence). CDR3 length equals 14 residues. CDR3 nucleotides: TGTGCCACCAGCAGAGGACAGGGTGTACCTGAAGCTTTCTTT. It codes for CATSRGQGVPEAFF.

The chain links TRBV25-1 to TRBJ2-5; D is possibly TRBD1 (7 bases). The CDR3 length is 17 residues. Germline V gene sequence: CDR1 MGHDK, CDR2 SYGVNS. V lost 3 bases and J lost 10, with 27 bases in between. In DNA form, the CDR3 reads TGTGCCAGCAGTGAGAGGGGGGTCAGGGGGTATCCAGGTCGCCAGTACTTC. This gives the protein CASSERGVRGYPGRQYF.

The chain is built from TRBV18 and TRBJ2-3; no firm D call. Germline V gene data show CDR1 as KGHSH and CDR2 as LQKENI. This CDR3 has 13 residues. V was clipped by 2 bases and J by 5 bases, with 8 bases between them. The CDR3 sequence: CASSPNSLDTQYF. CDR3 nucleotide sequence: TGTGCCAGCTCACCAAATTCGCTAGATACGCAGTATTTT.